The T cell receptor beta chain under discussion was sequenced for a study of blood T cell repertoires in COVID-19. There are 15 residues in the CDR3. The junction had 9 bases not matched to a gene; V was cut back by 5 bases and J by 2 bases. Germline-derived CDR1 and CDR2 are SEHNR and FQNEAQ (reference sequence). Profiling relied on immunoSEQ multiplex PCR, and the TCRdb table lists in-frame clones only, not all of them. The profile shows 230,000 or so clones, roughly 80% of them singletons. Sequencing input: peripheral blood. The sequence was obtained from a human donor in a cohort sampled during active COVID-19. The V gene is TRBV7-9, the J gene TRBJ2-7; 7 nucleotides agree with TRBD2. Written as DNA, the CDR3 is TGTGCCAGCAGCCCTGGCCCAGGGAGGGCCTACGAGCAGTACTTC. This translates into CASSPGPGRAYEQYF.